Listed below are T cell receptor beta chains from one sample, sequenced in a study of OX40 agonist ivuxolimab in advanced cancers. Here immunoSEQ multiplex PCR was the method, and the copy in TCRdb shows in-frame clones only, minus some. Here the sample spans roughly 60,000 clones, 75% to 90% being singletons. This material consisted of CD4+ or CD8+ T cells sorted from blood, taken in a trial of the OX40 agonist ivuxolimab. All receptors derive from an adult with an advanced solid tumor such as melanoma, head and neck, liver or kidney cancer. CDR3s include the opening cysteine and the closing phenylalanine or tryptophan. Each record gives: CDR3 length, D gene, V gene, J gene, CDR3 protein. The D gene is left open where the match is weak.

>12|.|TRBV5-6|TRBJ2-5
CASSFEGAPQYF
>15|.|TRBV6-6|TRBJ2-7
CASSYFLGQTGEQYF
>16|TRBD2|TRBV4-1|TRBJ2-3
CASSPETSGETDTQYF
>14|TRBD2|TRBV19|TRBJ2-1
CASTVVAGGNEQFF
>14|.|TRBV5-6|TRBJ2-5
CASSLRGARETQYF
>12|.|TRBV30|TRBJ1-2
CAWSEVVAGCTF
>14|.|TRBV10-3|TRBJ1-1
CAISPIEQNTEAFF
>17|.|TRBV11-2|TRBJ2-7
CASSLDFSPFITYEQYF
>14|TRBD1|TRBV30|TRBJ2-3
CAWNRGQSTDTQYF
>13|.|TRBV27|TRBJ2-1
CASSRDSGKEQFF
>12|.|TRBV7-9|TRBJ2-7
CASSLDGNEQYF
>15|.|TRBV19|TRBJ1-1
CASSIGPGTNTEAFF
>12|.|TRBV13|TRBJ2-3
CASSLEGDTQYF
>17|TRBD2|TRBV2|TRBJ2-1
CASREPVMTSGIYEQFF
>12|.|TRBV29-1|TRBJ1-2
CSVEERNSIYTF
>15|TRBD2|TRBV5-8|TRBJ2-3
CASSFREVRTDTQYF
>14|.|TRBV7-9|TRBJ2-7
CASSRDISSYEQYF
>15|.|TRBV27|TRBJ2-1
CASSLYARVDNEQFF
>14|TRBD2|TRBV6-6|TRBJ2-2
CASSYGLATGELFF
>13|.|TRBV6-5|TRBJ1-2
CASTPGEGYGYTF
>16|.|TRBV9|TRBJ2-3
CASSVPTRGYRDTQYF
>13|TRBD1|TRBV19|TRBJ2-1
CASSRDRYNEQFF
>16|TRBD2|TRBV28|TRBJ2-7
CASSLGLAVGSYEQYF
>17|TRBD2|TRBV30|TRBJ2-5
CAWSLTSGGAGLETQYF
>12|.|TRBV6-5|TRBJ2-2
CATNGDTGELFF
>16|.|TRBV10-2|TRBJ2-3
CASSETSGGVADTQYF
>13|.|TRBV27|TRBJ2-3
CASTKSPLDTQYF
>14|.|TRBV27|TRBJ1-4
CASSALATNEKLFF
>11|TRBD1|TRBV27|TRBJ2-1
CASRTGVEQFF
>14|.|TRBV27|TRBJ1-1
CASRPGLGRTEAFF
>15|.|TRBV13|TRBJ2-1
CASKISGSPYNEQFF
>14|TRBD2|TRBV27|TRBJ2-2
CASIAGGPSGELFF
>13|.|TRBV5-1|TRBJ1-1
CASHFEGGTEAFF
>14|.|TRBV4-1|TRBJ2-7
CASSPFLTLGEQYF
>16|TRBD2|TRBV9|TRBJ2-3
CASSLGLAGMLDTQYF
>16|.|TRBV21-1|TRBJ1-2
CASSVQTQANNYGYTF
>14|.|TRBV9|TRBJ1-1
CASSVAGVVTEAFF
>13|TRBD2|TRBV2|TRBJ2-1
CASRPGGGGEQFF
>13|TRBD1|TRBV9|TRBJ1-2
CASSGDSDYGYTF